These 23 T cell receptor beta chains were all obtained from the same sample, sequenced in a study of blood T cell repertoires in COVID-19. The repertoire was sequenced with immunoSEQ multiplex PCR; TCRdb's copy has only in-frame clones and lacks some. The sample consists of a few hundred thousand clones, 80% to 95% of them appearing once. Sequencing was done on a sample of peripheral blood. Receptor source: a person aged 18-29 years with COVID-19, enrolled during active disease.

V and J are TRBV19 and TRBJ1-5, with 11 bases matching TRBD1. The CDR3 runs to 18 residues. Germline-derived CDR1 and CDR2 are LNHDA and SQIVND (reference sequence). Germline trimming cut 5 bases from V and 0 bases from J; bases unmatched to any gene: 9. In DNA, the CDR3 is TGTGCCAGTAGTCCCGGGACAGGGGGAGGTGTTAGCAATCAGCCCCAGCATTTT. Amino acids: CASSPGTGGGVSNQPQHF.

J is TRBJ2-2 and V is TRBV7-6; 7 nucleotides align to TRBD2. With V trimmed by 6 bases and J by 4 bases, 8 bases remained unmatched. This CDR3 comprises 15 residues. The germline V gene encodes CDR1 SGHVS and CDR2 FNYEAQ. The DNA for the CDR3 is TGTGCCAGCAGTCCCCCCAGCGGGGCCACCGGGGAGCTGTTTTTT. This encodes CASSPPSGATGELFF.

This chain connects TRBV19 to TRBJ1-4, with 10 bases that match TRBD1. The CDR3 spans 17 residues. V trimming: 5 bases; J trimming: 2 bases; junction bases outside the gene matches: 8. Germline V gene lookup returns CDR1 LNHDA and CDR2 SQIVND (reference sequence). The CDR3 nucleotides are TGTGCCAGTAGTCCCCGGACAGGGGGGTTTACTAATGAAAAACTGTTTTTT. It translates to CASSPRTGGFTNEKLFF.

The chain joins TRBV11-2 to TRBJ2-7; perhaps TRBD1 as D (6 bases). Germline CDR1 reads SGHAT; CDR2 reads FQNNGV. V shed 1 base and J shed 4 bases, with 8 bases lying between them. The CDR3 has 13 residues. CDR3 protein: CASSLAGAYEQYF. The CDR3 region has the DNA TGTGCCAGCAGCTTAGCAGGGGCTTACGAGCAGTACTTC.

This clone was observed a single time. The chain carries TRBV5-4 and TRBJ2-7, with 8 positions matching TRBD2. This CDR3 region has 14 residues. From germline, CDR1 is SGHNT and CDR2 YYREEE (reference sequence). J gave up 5 bases and V 4 bases, and 8 bases lay outside the gene matches. CDR3 bases: TGTGCCAGCAGCCCGAGCGGGAGAATCGACGAGCAGTACTTC. Translating gives CASSPSGRIDEQYF.

J is TRBJ2-7 and V is TRBV5-4; 10 nucleotides match TRBD2. Germline CDR1 is SGHNT and CDR2 is YYREEE (reference sequence). The CDR3 spans 14 residues. After removal of 4 bases from V and 1 base from J, the junction contained 2 bases not matched to a gene. CDR3 nucleotides: TGTGCCAGCAGCCCAGCGGGAGGGTCCTACGAGCAGTACTTC. Protein: CASSPAGGSYEQYF.

The V call is TRBV7-9, the J call TRBJ1-5; 10 bases line up with TRBD1. The trim removed 0 bases at V and 5 bases at J, leaving 1 base unmatched. CDR1 SEHNR and CDR2 FQNEAQ come from the germline V gene (reference sequence). CDR3 length: 15 amino acids. CDR3 in DNA: TGTGCCAGCAGCTTAGCCGGACAGGGGGATCAGCCCCAGCATTTT. Protein product: CASSLAGQGDQPQHF.

V gene TRBV7-8 combines with J gene TRBJ1-4; 7 bases map to TRBD1. Germline V gene data show CDR1 as SGHVS and CDR2 as FQNEAQ. Unmatched junction bases numbered 9, after V lost 5 bases and J lost 3 bases. This CDR3 is 16 amino acids long. CDR3 sequence (DNA): TGTGCCAGCAGCCTGGACAGGTTGAGGCCTAATGAAAAACTGTTTTTT. Encoded protein: CASSLDRLRPNEKLFF.

V gene TRBV6-5 combines with J gene TRBJ1-2; D not certain. Deletions cut 5 bases from V and 6 bases from J, with 16 bases between. The CDR3 is 14 amino acids. Germline CDR1 is MNHEY and CDR2 is SVGAGI. The chain's CDR3 is CASSTTGKVNGYTF. The CDR3 bases are TGTGCCAGCAGTACTACCGGGAAGGTCAATGGCTACACCTTC.

The chain employs TRBV5-1 and TRBJ2-1; D is possibly TRBD2 (5 bases). CDR1 is SGHRS and CDR2 is YFSETQ in the germline V gene. Trimming took off 0 bases at V and 9 bases at J, with 10 bases between the two ends. The CDR3 extends over 13 amino acids. The CDR3 region has the DNA TGCGCCAGCAGCTTGGCCGGGATCTCTGAGCAGTTCTTC. Protein: CASSLAGISEQFF.

V and J are TRBV27 and TRBJ1-6, with a weak D call TRBD1 (5 bases). The CDR3 has 15 amino acids. Trimming stripped 4 bases from V and 6 bases from J, with 13 bases between. The V gene's germline CDR1 is MNHEY and CDR2 SMNVEV (reference sequence). In nucleotides, the CDR3 is TGTGCCAGCAGTTGGGGCCGGCGGGGTAATTCACCCCTCCACTTT. As protein: CASSWGRRGNSPLHF.

Points on this clone: Within the sample, other DNA sequences also encode this same CDR3. This rearrangement joins TRBV12-3 or TRBV12-4 to TRBJ2-7; D not resolved. The V end was cut by 4 bases, the J end by 1 base, with 5 bases between. This CDR3 is built from 12 residues. This chain's CDR3 is CASSSTSYEQYF. As DNA, the CDR3 is TGTGCCAGCAGTTCCACATCCTACGAGCAGTACTTC.

The gene calls are TRBV9 and TRBJ2-3; D is uncertain. Germline lookup yields CDR1 SGDLS and CDR2 YYNGEE. The CDR3 sequence is 13 residues long. V shed 3 bases and J shed 2 bases, with 7 bases lying between them. The CDR3 DNA follows: TGTGCCAGCAGCGACACATTCACAGATACGCAGTATTTT. Translating gives CASSDTFTDTQYF.

The chain employs TRBV12-3 or TRBV12-4 and TRBJ2-2; possible D gene TRBD1, 6 bases. With 5 bases removed from V and 6 bases from J, the gap between germline ends came to 10 bases. The CDR3 is 13 amino acids. The CDR3 nucleotides are TGTGCCAGCAGTGACCACAGGGCCGGGGAGCTGTTTTTT. Translating gives CASSDHRAGELFF.

This chain uses TRBV7-3 with TRBJ2-2; D might be TRBD1 (5 bases). Looked up from germline, CDR1 is SGHTA and CDR2 is FQGTGA. V lost 5 bases, J lost 3 bases, and 13 bases lay in between. The CDR3 has 15 residues. CDR3 loop: CASSISDSYTGELFF. Written as DNA, the CDR3 is TGTGCCAGCAGCATATCTGACAGCTACACCGGGGAGCTGTTTTTT. The variable domain in full, with the rest retrieved from reference TRBV7-3 and TRBJ2-2, is GAGVSQTPSNKVTEKGKYVELRCDPISGHTALYWYRQSLGQGPEFLIYFQGTGAADDSGLPNDRFFAVRPEGSVSTLKIQRTERGDSAVYLCASSISDSYTGELFFGEGSRLTVL.

This chain uses TRBV5-6 with TRBJ2-7, with unresolved D. Germline V gene sequence: CDR1 SGHDT, CDR2 YYEEEE. Trimming took 0 bases from V and 4 from J, leaving 5 bases between them. The CDR3 runs to 12 residues. Here the CDR3 reads CASSLGQYEQYF. CDR3 coding DNA: TGTGCCAGCAGCTTGGGGCAGTACGAGCAGTACTTC.

This chain links TRBV29-1 with TRBJ2-7, with a possible D match to TRBD2 (5 bases). V was cut by 6 bases and J by 6 bases, with 15 bases left in between. Germline lookup yields CDR1 SQVTM and CDR2 ANQGSEA. The CDR3 covers 12 residues. In nucleotides, the CDR3 is TGCAGCGTCCTGAACGGGGTAGGCGAGCAGTACTTC. Translation gives CSVLNGVGEQYF.

The V and J genes are TRBV5-1 and TRBJ1-1, with TRBD1 matching over 8 bases. Germline CDR1 reads SGHRS; CDR2 reads YFSETQ. The J segment lost 1 base and the V segment lost 3 bases, leaving 11 bases of the junction unmatched. This CDR3 has 17 amino acids. CDR3 protein: CASSSLTGESPNTEAFF. The CDR3 region has the DNA TGCGCCAGCAGCTCCCTGACAGGGGAGTCTCCGAACACTGAAGCTTTCTTT.

This clone was picked up a small number of times. The chain uses TRBV11-3 and TRBJ1-2, with a weak D call TRBD1 (6 bases). The germline gives CDR1 SGHNT, CDR2 YENEEA. This CDR3 has 15 residues. The germline V and J ends were trimmed by 5 bases and 0 bases, with 13 bases remaining between them. The DNA for the CDR3 is TGTGCCAGCAGCGAACAGGGTATGACTAACTATGGCTACACCTTC. Protein: CASSEQGMTNYGYTF.

The chain employs TRBV6-2 or TRBV6-3 and TRBJ1-2, with D possibly being TRBD1 (5 bases). Trimming stripped 2 bases from V and 1 base from J, with 8 bases between. Germline V gives CDR1 MNHEY, CDR2 SVGEGT. The CDR3 sequence is 14 residues long. This CDR3 is CASSYPTVNYGYTF. The CDR3 nucleotides are TGTGCCAGCAGTTACCCGACAGTTAACTATGGCTACACCTTC.

The chain joins TRBV11-2 to TRBJ2-7; 7 bases align to TRBD1. The CDR3 totals 15 residues. CDR1 is SGHAT, CDR2 FQNNGV, per germline. V trimming: 4 bases; J trimming: 2 bases; junction bases outside the gene matches: 8. CDR3 in DNA: TGTGCCAGCAGCTCTTGGGACAGAGGACCCTACGAGCAGTACTTC. Translation: CASSSWDRGPYEQYF.

The J gene is TRBJ2-1, the V gene TRBV27, with D unresolved. Trimming took off 3 bases at V and 7 bases at J, with 4 bases between the two ends. Germline V gene data show CDR1 as MNHEY and CDR2 as SMNVEV (reference sequence). The CDR3 loop spans 11 amino acids. CDR3 protein: CASSLANEQFF. The DNA of the CDR3 is TGTGCCAGCAGTTTGGCTAATGAGCAGTTCTTC.

The chain is built from TRBV11-2 and TRBJ2-7, with TRBD1 as a possible D gene (8 bases). Germline V gives CDR1 SGHAT, CDR2 FQNNGV. This CDR3 comprises 15 residues. V lost 5 bases, J lost 4 bases, and 18 bases lay in between. The CDR3: CASSGDNRGGYEQYF. DNA of the CDR3: TGTGCCAGCAGCGGTGATAACAGGGGGGGATACGAGCAGTACTTC.